What follows are 5 T cell receptor beta chains derived from one specimen sequenced in a study of cytotoxic CD8 clonotypes in ibrutinib-treated CLL. Method: immunoSEQ multiplex PCR; TCRdb's copy keeps in-frame clones and lacks some. The sample contains around 15,000 clones, about 65% of which appear only once. The sequenced sample was PBMCs, obtained before ibrutinib treatment. The receptors derive from a human donor with chronic lymphocytic leukemia.

The chain uses TRBV7-3 and TRBJ2-1; D is ambiguous. The CDR3 runs 12 residues. CDR1 is SGHTA, CDR2 FQGTGA, per germline. The V end lost 5 bases, the J end lost 7 bases, and 9 bases lay between the germline ends. The DNA for the CDR3 is TGTGCCAGCAGCATTGACGGTAATGAGCAGTTCTTC. This translates into CASSIDGNEQFF.

The chain uses TRBV18 and TRBJ2-1, with a possible D match to TRBD2 (5 bases). CDR3 length equals 14 residues. The V end was cut by 4 bases, the J end by 9 bases, with 16 bases between. CDR1 and CDR2 (germline): KGHSH, LQKENI. The CDR3 DNA is TGTGCCAGCTCACTCGGGCAGACTCGGGGTGAGCAGTTCTTC. Protein product: CASSLGQTRGEQFF. Full variable domain (remainder filled in from reference TRBV18 and TRBJ2-1): NAGVMQNPRHLVRRRGQEARLRCSPMKGHSHVYWYRQLPEEGLKFMVYLQKENIIDESGMPKERFSAEFPKEGPSILRIQQVVRGDSAAYFCASSLGQTRGEQFFGPGTRLTVL.

The chain couples TRBV10-3 to TRBJ2-3, with 9 positions matching TRBD2. The germline V gene has CDR1 ENHRY and CDR2 SYGVKD. This CDR3 has 16 amino acids. Trimming cost V 4 bases and J 2 bases; bases outside gene matches: 7. CDR3: CAISGGVAGDTDTQYF. The CDR3 DNA reads as TGTGCCATCAGTGGTGGGGTAGCGGGGGACACAGATACGCAGTATTTT.

The rearrangement links TRBV5-1 to TRBJ2-5; D not certain. Deletions cut 3 bases from V and 4 bases from J, with 16 bases between. The CDR3 length is 15 residues. CDR1 is SGHRS, CDR2 YFSETQ, per germline. The CDR3 coding sequence is TGCGCCAGCAGCTCCATAGGGATCTATGGAGAGACCCAGTACTTC. This translates into CASSSIGIYGETQYF.

The V and J genes are TRBV14 and TRBJ1-2; D gene ambiguous. The CDR3 is 16 amino acids. The germline V and J ends were trimmed by 4 bases and 4 bases, with 19 bases remaining between them. CDR1 is SGHDN and CDR2 is FVKESK in the germline V gene. The CDR3 region is CASSPLTAQMGYGYTF. CDR3 nucleotide sequence: TGTGCCAGCAGCCCCCTGACGGCCCAGATGGGCTATGGCTACACCTTC. The full variable domain, its missing parts supplied by reference TRBV14 and TRBJ1-2, is EAGVTQFPSHSVIEKGQTVTLRCDPISGHDNLYWYRRVMGKEIKFLLHFVKESKQDESGMPNNRFLAERTGGTYSTLKVQPAELEDSGVYFCASSPLTAQMGYGYTFGSGTRLTVV.